The 23 T cell receptor beta chains below all came from one sample that was sequenced in a study of regulatory T cells in long-lasting Graves disease. CDR3 regions were amplified by Arm-PCR using iRepertoire HTBI primers to build TCR beta libraries. TCRdb itself ran the multiplex PCR reads through MiXCR, one entry per CDR3 protein. The data show 300,000 to 500,000 distinct CDR3 sequences, with 20% to 25% seen just once and less than 25% held by the top ten. The time point is: persistent/refractory GD, antithyroid drugs over 5 years with positive TRAb. PBMC-extracted RNA yielded the TCR library. Sample: peripheral blood mononuclear cells (PBMCs), taken when the disease was refractory, from a patient treated with antithyroid drugs. These receptors all come from a female donor with Graves disease.

Ten or more counts support this clonotype. V usage is TRBV6-1 and J usage is TRBJ2-2; TRBD2 agrees at 13 bases. The CDR3 is 17 amino acids. In germline, CDR1 is MNHNS, CDR2 SASEGT. Trimming took 6 bases from V and 0 from J; bases not matched to a gene: 4. DNA for the CDR3: TGTGCCAGCAGGCGGACTAGCGGGGGCCCGAACACCGGGGAGCTGTTTTTT. It is translated as CASRRTSGGPNTGELFF.

Turning to this clonotype: A much more abundant neighbour one base away suggests this may be a read error. The chain couples TRBV6-2 or TRBV6-3 to TRBJ2-2; maybe TRBD2 (5 bases). Germline CDR1 and CDR2: MNHEY and SVGEGT. The length of the CDR3 is 15 residues. CDR3: CASSERQQPTGEPFF. The CDR3 bases are TGTGCCAGCAGTGAACGGCAGCAACCAACCGGGGAGCCGTTTTTT.

The rearrangement links TRBV5-1 to TRBJ2-1; weak D call: TRBD2 (5 bases). The germline V gene encodes CDR1 SGHRS and CDR2 YFSETQ. With 4 bases removed from V and 0 bases from J, the gap between germline ends came to 11 bases. The CDR3 loop spans 15 amino acids. CDR3 protein: CASSRGAGSYNEQFF. DNA for the CDR3: TGCGCCAGCAGCCGTGGTGCGGGCTCCTACAATGAGCAGTTCTTC.

Many counts were recorded for this clonotype. V gene TRBV12-5 combines with J gene TRBJ2-5; a weak D match, TRBD2 (5 bases). The germline gives CDR1 LGHNT, CDR2 FRNRAP. V lost 3 bases and J 4 bases, leaving 36 bases between the germline ends. The CDR3 has 22 amino acids. This CDR3 is CASGFGAKWTLTENLGLETQYF. CDR3 bases: TGTGCTAGTGGTTTTGGCGCTAAATGGACTTTGACTGAAAACTTGGGCCTAGAGACCCAGTACTTC.

The V and J genes are TRBV11-1 and TRBJ2-5; D perhaps matches TRBD1 (6 bases). The CDR3 is 16 amino acids. Germline V gene data show CDR1 as SGHAT and CDR2 as FQDESV (reference sequence). V was cut by 5 bases and J by 0 bases, with 16 bases left in between. As DNA, the CDR3 is TGTGCCAGCAGCCCAAGGACAGCGCTACACCAAGAGACCCAGTACTTC. Its protein is CASSPRTALHQETQYF.

This chain connects TRBV20-1 to TRBJ2-7; D call uncertain. The V gene's germline CDR1 is DFQATT and CDR2 SNEGSKA (reference sequence). This CDR3 region has 13 residues. V was pared by 6 bases and J by 4 bases, with 16 bases between. The CDR3 bases are TGCAGTGCCCCATCCACCCGCTGGTACGAGCAGTACTTC. Translating gives CSAPSTRWYEQYF.

V is TRBV28 and J is TRBJ2-5; TRBD1 is a possible D gene (5 bases). V lost 6 bases and J 1 base, leaving 12 bases between the germline ends. CDR1 is MDHEN, CDR2 SYDVKM, per germline. The CDR3 contains 14 residues. The DNA for the CDR3 is TGTGCCAGCAGCCGGAGCAGGGTCCAAGAGACCCAGTACTTC. It translates to CASSRSRVQETQYF.

The CDR3 nucleotides are TGCGCCAGCATCGGAGGGTTGGGTACTGAAGCTTTCTTT. Translating it yields CASIGGLGTEAFF. The V call is TRBV10-2, the J call TRBJ1-1; D gene unclear. The CDR3 totals 13 residues. The V gene's germline CDR1 is WSHSY and CDR2 SAAADI. Trimming stripped 7 bases from V and 5 bases from J, with 14 bases between.

As to this clonotype: A read error may be the cause here, since a much bigger clone is one base away. The chain combines TRBV2 with TRBJ1-4, with 8 bases matching TRBD1. The CDR3 extends over 16 amino acids. CDR1 is SNHLY and CDR2 is FYNNEI in the germline V gene. The CDR3 coding sequence is TGTGCCAGCAGGGAAGCCAGGACAGGGTTAAATGAAAAACTGTTTTTT. Translation gives CASREARTGLNEKLFF. The variable domain in full, completed from reference TRBV2 and TRBJ1-4, reads EPEVTQTPSHQVTQMGQEVILRCVPISNHLYFYWYRQILGQKVEFLVSFYNNEISEKSEIFDDQFSVERPDGSNFTLKIRSTKLEDSAMYFCASREARTGLNEKLFFGSGTQLSVL.

This clonotype showed up just once. The V gene is TRBV20-1, the J gene TRBJ2-1; 8 bases agree with TRBD2. The CDR3 totals 15 residues. CDR1 DFQATT and CDR2 SNEGSKA come from the germline V gene (reference sequence). V shed 5 bases and J 13 bases; nucleotides not matched to a gene: 19. The CDR3, as DNA: TGCAGTGCTTACCTCGGGCCTAGCGGGTCGCAAGGCCAGTTCTTC. Protein sequence: CSAYLGPSGSQGQFF.

This clonotype was picked up many times. The CDR3 sequence: CASSSGQGATYEQYF. The CDR3 DNA reads TGTGCCAGCAGTTCCGGACAGGGGGCAACCTACGAGCAGTACTTC. V usage is TRBV6-5 and J usage is TRBJ2-7; 11 bases map to TRBD1. V was pared by 4 bases and J by 2 bases, with 4 bases of the junction left unmatched. The CDR3 consists of 15 residues. Germline values: CDR1 MNHEY, CDR2 SVGAGI.

The chain uses TRBV18 and TRBJ2-5; 8 nucleotides align to TRBD1. Germline CDR1 is KGHSH and CDR2 is LQKENI. With V trimmed by 3 bases and J by 5 bases, 8 bases remained unmatched. The CDR3 is 15 amino acids. The CDR3 sequence is CASSPRQGARETQYF. In nucleotides, the CDR3 is TGTGCCAGCTCACCGAGGCAGGGGGCACGGGAGACCCAGTACTTC.

This clonotype was seen many times. The chain combines TRBV2 with TRBJ2-2; TRBD2 might be the D (5 bases). V was pared by 7 bases and J by 8 bases, with 8 bases between. CDR1 SNHLY and CDR2 FYNNEI come from the germline V gene. This CDR3 has 11 residues. The CDR3 is CASTGSGELFF. CDR3 bases: TGTGCCAGCACGGGATCGGGGGAGCTGTTTTTT.

The chain couples TRBV7-9 to TRBJ1-2; 7 bases are a match to TRBD1. J lost 4 bases, V lost 5 bases, and 10 bases had no gene match. The CDR3 runs 15 residues. Per the germline V gene, CDR1 is SEHNR and CDR2 is FQNEAQ (reference sequence). CDR3 residues: CASSRNGGTAYGYTF. The CDR3 nucleotides read TGTGCCAGCAGCCGAAACGGAGGGACAGCCTATGGCTACACCTTC. The complete variable domain, with remaining parts taken from reference TRBV7-9 and TRBJ1-2, reads DTGVSQNPRHKITKRGQNVTFRCDPISEHNRLYWYRQTLGQGPEFLTYFQNEAQLEKSRLLSDRFSAERPKGSFSTLEIQRTEQGDSAMYLCASSRNGGTAYGYTFGSGTRLTVV.

This clonotype was recorded many times. The V call is TRBV28, the J call TRBJ2-7; a possible D gene is TRBD2 (6 bases). Germline CDR1 and CDR2: MDHEN and SYDVKM. The V end lost 8 bases, the J end lost 5 bases, and 13 bases lay between the germline ends. The CDR3 is 12 amino acids. CDR3 amino acids: CASGRGINEQYF. The CDR3 DNA reads TGTGCCAGCGGTCGCGGGATCAACGAGCAGTACTTC.

CDR3 DNA sequence: TGCAGCGTTTACAGGGATGGCTACACCTTC. Its translation is CSVYRDGYTF. V is TRBV29-1 and J is TRBJ1-2; D may be TRBD1 (6 bases). V was clipped by 5 bases and J by 6 bases, with 7 bases between them. Germline values: CDR1 SQVTM, CDR2 ANQGSEA. This CDR3 spans 10 amino acids.

CDR3 DNA sequence: TGCGCCAGCAGCCAAGATCCGGGACTCGCACGGGATGAGCAGTTCTTC. Translated: CASSQDPGLARDEQFF. The chain joins TRBV4-1 to TRBJ2-1, with D possibly TRBD2 on 6 matching bases. CDR1 is MGHRA and CDR2 is YSYEKL in the germline V gene. The V end was cut by 0 bases, the J end by 8 bases, with 17 bases between. The CDR3 has 16 amino acids.

In its sample, this clonotype was seen a few times. The chain combines TRBV12-3 or TRBV12-4 with TRBJ2-5; 12 positions agree with TRBD1. The CDR3 is 15 amino acids. J was trimmed by 5 bases and V by 5 bases; bases with no gene match: 6. In DNA, the CDR3 is TGTGCCAGCAGTGAGGGACAGGGGGCTTGGGAGACCCAGTACTTC. Encoded protein: CASSEGQGAWETQYF.

This clonotype has a count of ten or more. The V call is TRBV7-2, the J call TRBJ2-7, with D possibly being TRBD1 (6 bases). The germline V gene has CDR1 SGHTA and CDR2 FQGNSA. CDR3 length equals 14 residues. V was shortened by 0 bases and J by 7 bases, with 13 bases between the two germline ends. CDR3 DNA: TGTGCCAGCAGCTTAGCCTTTGGCCAGGGGGAGCAGTACTTC. Translated: CASSLAFGQGEQYF.

This clonotype was counted at least ten times. This sequence joins TRBV12-3 or TRBV12-4 and TRBJ1-5; 8 nucleotides agree with TRBD1. The CDR3 is made up of 15 amino acids. J lost 2 bases, V lost 0 bases, and 0 bases had no gene match. This CDR3 is CASSLAQGGNQPQHF. CDR3 DNA sequence: TGTGCCAGCAGTTTAGCACAGGGGGGCAATCAGCCCCAGCATTTT.

This clonotype has a handful of counts. CDR3 DNA sequence: TGTGCCAGCAGCATGGGGGGGGCCTACGAGCAGTACTTC. Residues: CASSMGGAYEQYF. The chain carries TRBV7-2 and TRBJ2-7; 7 positions match TRBD2. Germline lookup yields CDR1 SGHTA and CDR2 FQGNSA. The length of the CDR3 is 13 residues. Trimming at V came to 5 bases and at J to 2 bases, leaving 3 bases not matched to a gene. The full variable domain, rest sourced from reference TRBV7-2 and TRBJ2-7, is GAGVSQSPSNKVTEKGKDVELRCDPISGHTALYWYRQSLGQGLEFLIYFQGNSAPDKSGLPSDRFSAERTGGSVSTLTIQRTQQEDSAVYLCASSMGGAYEQYFGPGTRLTVT.

This clonotype came up many times. This chain uses TRBV12-3 or TRBV12-4 with TRBJ1-2, with a tentative D call TRBD1 (6 bases). V shed 5 bases and J shed 14 bases, with 15 bases lying between them. The CDR3 totals 11 residues. The CDR3: CASSETGRLTF. CDR3 in DNA: TGTGCCAGCAGTGAGACAGGCCGCCTAACCTTC.

This clonotype has ten or more counts. V and J are TRBV28 and TRBJ1-5, with TRBD1 as a possible D gene (6 bases). Trimming took 7 bases from V and 0 from J, leaving 16 bases between them. Germline CDR1 reads MDHEN; CDR2 reads SYDVKM. The CDR3 contains 16 residues. Here the CDR3 DNA reads TGTGCCAGCACCTTCCTACAGGGTGTTAGCAATCAGCCCCAGCATTTT. Protein sequence: CASTFLQGVSNQPQHF.